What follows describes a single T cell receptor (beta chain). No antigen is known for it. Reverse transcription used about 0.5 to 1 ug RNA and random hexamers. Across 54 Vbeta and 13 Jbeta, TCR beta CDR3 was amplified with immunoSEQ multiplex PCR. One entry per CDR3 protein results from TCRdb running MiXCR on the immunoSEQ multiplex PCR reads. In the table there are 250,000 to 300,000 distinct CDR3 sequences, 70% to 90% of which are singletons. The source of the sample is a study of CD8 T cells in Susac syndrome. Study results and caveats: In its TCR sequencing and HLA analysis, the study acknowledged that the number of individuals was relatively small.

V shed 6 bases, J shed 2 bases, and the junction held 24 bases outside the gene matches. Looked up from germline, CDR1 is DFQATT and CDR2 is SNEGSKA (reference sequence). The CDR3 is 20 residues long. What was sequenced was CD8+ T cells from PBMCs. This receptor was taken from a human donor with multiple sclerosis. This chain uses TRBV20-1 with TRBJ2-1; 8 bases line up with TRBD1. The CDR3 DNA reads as TGCAGTGCGTACAGGGGGAAAAGAAAGGTCCAAGTTAGCCCCTACAATGAGCAGTTCTTC. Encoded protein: CSAYRGKRKVQVSPYNEQFF.